The table lists the clone carrying this T cell receptor beta chain with a count of one. Its target is unknown. These data originate in a study of T cell responses to AZD1222 COVID-19 vaccine. Study details: Recipients boosted at about 4 weeks or about 12 weeks are pooled. Study results and caveats: Donor demographics were predominantly white British with a female majority; clonal diversity may be underestimated.

This CDR3 spans 18 amino acids. Germline trimming cut 4 bases from V and 4 bases from J; bases unmatched to any gene: 14. TCRdb's table, derived via immunoSEQ multiplex PCR, lists solely in-frame clones and lacks some. The sample includes some 110,000 clones, about 89% seen only once; the top ten take under 20%. This receptor was identified in an adult in good health. This chain links TRBV5-3 with TRBJ1-5, with 10 bases aligning to TRBD1. TRBV5-3 counts as an open reading frame of uncertain function. The sequencing used peripheral blood, collected on day 0 of AZD1222 vaccination. The CDR3 DNA is TGTGCCAGAAGCCTCGGACAGGGGGGATCACGTAGGAATCAGCCCCAGCATTTT. Its protein product is CARSLGQGGSRRNQPQHF.